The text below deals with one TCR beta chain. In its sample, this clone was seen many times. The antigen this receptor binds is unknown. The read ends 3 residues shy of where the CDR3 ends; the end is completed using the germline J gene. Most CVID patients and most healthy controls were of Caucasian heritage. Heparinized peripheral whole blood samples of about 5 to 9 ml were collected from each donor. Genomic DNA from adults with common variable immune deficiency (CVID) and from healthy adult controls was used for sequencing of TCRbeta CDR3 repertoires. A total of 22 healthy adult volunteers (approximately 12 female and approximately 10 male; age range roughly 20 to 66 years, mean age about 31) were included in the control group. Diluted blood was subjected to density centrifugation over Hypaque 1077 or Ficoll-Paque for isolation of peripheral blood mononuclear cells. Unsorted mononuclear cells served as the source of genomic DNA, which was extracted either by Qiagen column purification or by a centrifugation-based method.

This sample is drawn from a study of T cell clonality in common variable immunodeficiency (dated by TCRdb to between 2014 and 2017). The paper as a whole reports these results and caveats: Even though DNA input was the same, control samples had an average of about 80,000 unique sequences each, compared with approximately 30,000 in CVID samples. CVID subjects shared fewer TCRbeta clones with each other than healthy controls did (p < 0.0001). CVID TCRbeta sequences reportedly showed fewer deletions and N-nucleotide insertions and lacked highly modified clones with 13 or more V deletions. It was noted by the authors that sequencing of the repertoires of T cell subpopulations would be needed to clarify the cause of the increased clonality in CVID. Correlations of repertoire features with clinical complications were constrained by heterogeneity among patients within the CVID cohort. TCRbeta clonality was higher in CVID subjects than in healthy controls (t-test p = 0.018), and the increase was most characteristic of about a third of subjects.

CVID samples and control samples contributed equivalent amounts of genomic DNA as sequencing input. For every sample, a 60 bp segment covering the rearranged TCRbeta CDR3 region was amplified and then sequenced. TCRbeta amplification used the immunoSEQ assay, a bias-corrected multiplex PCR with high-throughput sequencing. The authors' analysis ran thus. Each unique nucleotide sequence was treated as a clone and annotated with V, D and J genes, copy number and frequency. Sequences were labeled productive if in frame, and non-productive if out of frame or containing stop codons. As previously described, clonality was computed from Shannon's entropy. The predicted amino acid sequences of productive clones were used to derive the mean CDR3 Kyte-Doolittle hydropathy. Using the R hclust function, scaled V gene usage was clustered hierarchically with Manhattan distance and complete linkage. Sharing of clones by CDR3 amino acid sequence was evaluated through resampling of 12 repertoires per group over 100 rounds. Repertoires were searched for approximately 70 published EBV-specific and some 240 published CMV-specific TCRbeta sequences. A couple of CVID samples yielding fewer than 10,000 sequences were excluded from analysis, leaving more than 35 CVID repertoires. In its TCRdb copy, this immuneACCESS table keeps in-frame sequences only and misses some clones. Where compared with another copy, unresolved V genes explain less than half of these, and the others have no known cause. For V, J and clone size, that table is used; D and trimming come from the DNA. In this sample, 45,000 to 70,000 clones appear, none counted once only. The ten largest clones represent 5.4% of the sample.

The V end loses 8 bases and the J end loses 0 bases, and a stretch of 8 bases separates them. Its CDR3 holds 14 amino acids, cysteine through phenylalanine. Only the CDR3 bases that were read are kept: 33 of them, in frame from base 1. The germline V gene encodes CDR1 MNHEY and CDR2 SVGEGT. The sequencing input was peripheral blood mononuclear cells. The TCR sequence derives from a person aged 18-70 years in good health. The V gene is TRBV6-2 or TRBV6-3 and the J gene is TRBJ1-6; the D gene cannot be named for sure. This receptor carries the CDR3 CASGQSSYNSPLHF. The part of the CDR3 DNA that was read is TGTGCCAGCGGGCAGAGCTCCTATAATTCACCC.